The 26 T cell receptor beta chains presented below share a single source sample, sequenced in a study of blood T cell dynamics during melanoma immunotherapy. The time point denotes: week 3, after first cycle of checkpoint inhibitor. Repertoires were generated with immunoSEQ multiplex PCR, while TCRdb's copy carries only in-frame clones and drops some. This table holds 8,500 to 13,000 clones, more than 75% found once. This material consisted of blood, taken from a patient treated with checkpoint blockade. All receptors come from a human donor with melanoma.

The chain links TRBV5-1 to TRBJ2-2, with 7 nucleotides matching TRBD1. The V gene end was trimmed by 4 bases and the J gene end by 6 bases; junction bases not matched to a gene: 9. The germline CDR1 and CDR2 sequences are SGHRS and YFSETQ. The CDR3 extends over 15 amino acids. The CDR3 DNA reads as TGCGCCAGCAGCCAAGACAGGGCTGGGTCCGGGGAGCTGTTTTTT. This encodes CASSQDRAGSGELFF.

V and J are TRBV7-3 and TRBJ2-1; tentatively, D is TRBD1 (6 bases). Germline CDR1 SGHTA, CDR2 FQGTGA. The CDR3 is made up of 15 amino acids. Trimming cost V 1 base and J 6 bases, with 13 bases left between them. The CDR3 coding sequence is TGTGCCAGCAGCTTAAATACAGGGACGGGCAATGAGCAGTTCTTC. Protein: CASSLNTGTGNEQFF.

The chain combines TRBV19 with TRBJ2-5; D possibly corresponds to TRBD1 (6 bases). CDR3 length: 14 residues. Germline V CDR1 and CDR2: LNHDA, SQIVND (reference sequence). Trimming removed 5 bases from V and 5 bases from J, with 15 bases in between. CDR3 sequence: CASSGTNRVETQYF. In nucleotides, the CDR3 is TGTGCCAGTAGTGGGACCAACAGGGTGGAGACCCAGTACTTC.

This chain links TRBV4-3 with TRBJ2-1; D remains ambiguous. There are 14 residues in the CDR3. Trimming left V 0 bases short and J 10 bases short, with 13 bases between. CDR1 and CDR2 from the germline V gene are LGHNA and YSLEER. CDR3 DNA sequence: TGCGCCAGCAGCCAAGATCTGGTGGCGAGAGAGCAGTTCTTC. Translation gives CASSQDLVAREQFF.

The J gene is TRBJ1-5, the V gene TRBV4-1; D may be TRBD1 (5 bases). This CDR3 spans 16 amino acids. V lost 0 bases and J lost 3, with 12 bases in between. CDR1 and CDR2 from the germline V gene are MGHRA and YSYEKL. The CDR3 DNA is TGCGCCAGCAGCCAAGATCCCGACAGCTACAATCAGCCCCAGCATTTT. Amino acids: CASSQDPDSYNQPQHF.

The genes are TRBV5-1 and TRBJ1-4, with TRBD1 matching 10 bases. The V gene end was trimmed by 5 bases and the J gene end by 4 bases; junction bases not matched to a gene: 2. The CDR3 is 14 amino acids. Germline V gene sequence: CDR1 SGHRS, CDR2 YFSETQ. The CDR3 loop is CASRGDRGNEKLFF. In DNA form, the CDR3 reads TGCGCCAGCAGAGGGGACAGGGGTAATGAAAAACTGTTTTTT.

The rearrangement links TRBV19 to TRBJ1-2; TRBD1 agrees at 7 bases. CDR3 length equals 12 residues. The germline CDR1 and CDR2 sequences are LNHDA and SQIVND (reference sequence). Trimming took 8 bases from V and 8 from J; bases not matched to a gene: 8. CDR3 protein: CASSDRVDGYTF. In nucleotides, the CDR3 is TGTGCCAGTTCAGACAGGGTCGACGGCTACACCTTC. Full variable domain (missing parts from reference TRBV19 and TRBJ1-2): DGGITQSPKYLFRKEGQNVTLSCEQNLNHDAMYWYRQDPGQGLRLIYYSQIVNDFQKGDIAEGYSVSREKKESFPLTVTSAQKNPTAFYLCASSDRVDGYTFGSGTRLTVV.

The J gene is TRBJ2-5, the V gene TRBV6-5; D ambiguous. CDR1 and CDR2 from the germline V gene are MNHEY and SVGAGI. The CDR3 extends over 11 amino acids. Trimming shortened V by 4 bases and J by 2 bases, and 2 bases separated the two germline ends. CDR3 nucleotides: TGTGCCAGCAGTTGGCAAGAGACCCAGTACTTC. It translates to CASSWQETQYF.

The chain has TRBV27 and TRBJ1-1, with D possibly matching TRBD1 (6 bases). The V end was cut by 4 bases, the J end by 3 bases, with 18 bases between. The CDR3 is made up of 16 amino acids. From germline, CDR1 is MNHEY and CDR2 SMNVEV (reference sequence). CDR3 coding DNA: TGTGCCAGCAGTTCCCTCGGGTCAGGGGTGGACACTGAAGCTTTCTTT. Protein: CASSSLGSGVDTEAFF.

The chain links TRBV5-4 to TRBJ1-1, with 9 bases identical to TRBD1. The germline V gene has CDR1 SGHNT and CDR2 YYREEE (reference sequence). After removal of 4 bases from V and 8 bases from J, the junction contained 15 bases not matched to a gene. This CDR3 is 16 amino acids long. CDR3 DNA sequence: TGTGCCAGCAGCCCCGGCGGGACAGGGAAGGGTGACGAAGCTTTCTTT. As protein: CASSPGGTGKGDEAFF.

Note on this clone: An end of the junction differs from the germline gene, which may be a read error. This rearrangement joins TRBV7-7 to TRBJ2-1, with 13 bases lining up with TRBD2. The CDR3 has 15 residues. The germline gives CDR1 SSHAT, CDR2 FNYEAQ (reference sequence). The CDR3 loop reads CASSQTSGGLGEQFF. The DNA for the CDR3 is TGTGCTAGCAGCCAGACTAGCGGGGGGCTAGGGGAGCAGTTCTTC.

The rearrangement uses TRBV13 and TRBJ2-3; a possible D gene is TRBD2 (6 bases). V lost 4 bases, J lost 1 base, and 21 bases lay in between. This CDR3 region has 18 residues. Germline V gives CDR1 PRHDT, CDR2 FYEKMQ (reference sequence). CDR3 sequence (DNA): TGTGCCAGCAGCTCCCTGGGCCGCGGGGAGTGGGGCACAGATACGCAGTATTTT. Encoded protein: CASSSLGRGEWGTDTQYF.

The genes are TRBV18 and TRBJ1-2; a weak D match, TRBD1 (5 bases). CDR3 length equals 14 residues. Trimming removed 6 bases at V and 6 bases at J, with 17 bases between. Germline V gene sequence: CDR1 KGHSH, CDR2 LQKENI. CDR3 in amino acids: CASSPGGLGDGYTF. The CDR3 DNA is TGTGCCAGCTCCCCCGGGGGACTAGGGGATGGCTACACCTTC.

The CDR3 region has the DNA TGTGCCAGCAGTGAAGGGGCGGGGTTCGGAAATTCACCCCTCCACTTT. It is translated as CASSEGAGFGNSPLHF. The rearrangement links TRBV2 to TRBJ1-6; D ambiguous. Germline CDR1 is SNHLY and CDR2 is FYNNEI. V lost 1 base and J 7 bases, leaving 14 bases between the germline ends. The CDR3 is 16 residues long. Filled out from reference TRBV2 and TRBJ1-6, the complete variable domain reads EPEVTQTPSHQVTQMGQEVILRCVPISNHLYFYWYRQILGQKVEFLVSFYNNEISEKSEIFDDQFSVERPDGSNFTLKIRSTKLEDSAMYFCASSEGAGFGNSPLHFGNGTRLTVT.

The J gene is TRBJ2-3, the V gene TRBV7-9, with D maybe TRBD1 (6 bases). The germline CDR1 and CDR2 sequences are SEHNR and FQNEAQ (reference sequence). The V and J ends lost 0 bases and 4 bases respectively, with 11 bases between them. The CDR3 is 15 residues long. The CDR3 DNA sequence: TGTGCCAGCAGCTTAGCGGGGGCCAATTCAGATACGCAGTATTTT. Encoded protein: CASSLAGANSDTQYF.

This chain links TRBV7-2 with TRBJ2-7, with D unresolved. This CDR3 region has 11 residues. Germline CDR1 SGHTA, CDR2 FQGNSA. V was cut by 4 bases and J by 9 bases, with 10 bases left in between. CDR3 residues: CASSYGSAQYF. CDR3 nucleotides: TGTGCCAGCAGCTACGGCAGTGCGCAGTACTTC.

V usage is TRBV19 and J usage is TRBJ2-5; 13 bases agree with TRBD2. Germline V gives CDR1 LNHDA, CDR2 SQIVND (reference sequence). Unmatched junction bases numbered 10, after V lost 5 bases and J lost 1 base. This CDR3 comprises 18 residues. CDR3 sequence (DNA): TGTGCCAGTAGTGAGGGGACTAGCGGGGTCACCATCCAAGAGACCCAGTACTTC. It is translated as CASSEGTSGVTIQETQYF.

The rearrangement links TRBV5-1 to TRBJ2-3, with D possibly TRBD1 on 6 matching bases. Germline V gives CDR1 SGHRS, CDR2 YFSETQ. The CDR3 totals 16 residues. V was shortened by 0 bases and J by 0 bases, with 11 bases between the two germline ends. Here the CDR3 DNA reads TGCGCCAGCAGCTTGGTCGGACAGACTAGCACAGATACGCAGTATTTT. Translated, it gives CASSLVGQTSTDTQYF.

The J gene is TRBJ2-6, the V gene TRBV19, with 9 bases identical to TRBD1. The CDR3 extends over 19 amino acids. J lost 0 bases, V lost 1 base, and 7 bases had no gene match. Germline V lookup: CDR1 LNHDA, CDR2 SQIVND (reference sequence). CDR3: CASSIATGTGTSGANVLTF. CDR3 DNA: TGTGCCAGTAGTATAGCCACCGGGACAGGGACCTCTGGGGCCAACGTCCTGACTTTC.

The chain recombines TRBV29-1 with TRBJ2-3; D may be TRBD1 (5 bases). The germline gives CDR1 SQVTM, CDR2 ANQGSEA. There are 12 residues in the CDR3. Trimming removed 2 bases from V and 5 bases from J, with 8 bases in between. CDR3: CSVEQGRDTQYF. The CDR3 region has the DNA TGCAGCGTTGAACAGGGAAGAGATACGCAGTATTTT.

The J gene is TRBJ1-2, the V gene TRBV6-5; the match to TRBD1 covers 7 bases. There are 13 residues in the CDR3. CDR1 MNHEY and CDR2 SVGAGI come from the germline V gene. V lost 5 bases, J lost 7 bases, and 7 bases stayed unmatched. DNA for the CDR3: TGTGCCAGCAGTGATGGGACAGCTCCTGGCTACACCTTC. This translates into CASSDGTAPGYTF.

This sequence joins TRBV7-2 and TRBJ1-4; D perhaps matches TRBD1 (6 bases). Trimming removed 6 bases from V and 7 bases from J, with 15 bases in between. Germline V lookup: CDR1 SGHTA, CDR2 FQGNSA. The CDR3 is 14 amino acids. DNA for the CDR3: TGTGCCAGCAGTTCCGGGGGGGCGGGTGAAAAACTGTTTTTT. This translates into CASSSGGAGEKLFF.

This rearrangement joins TRBV5-1 to TRBJ2-1, with a tentative D call TRBD2 (5 bases). The CDR3 covers 16 residues. The germline gives CDR1 SGHRS, CDR2 YFSETQ. V dropped 0 bases and J dropped 10 bases, with 20 bases sitting between them. CDR3 region: CASSLAGGGPQYEQFF. The CDR3 bases are TGCGCCAGCAGCTTGGCTGGAGGTGGACCACAATACGAGCAGTTCTTC. The full variable domain, its missing parts supplied by reference TRBV5-1 and TRBJ2-1, is KAGVTQTPRYLIKTRGQQVTLSCSPISGHRSVSWYQQTPGQGLQFLFEYFSETQRNKGNFPGRFSGRQFSNSRSEMNVSTLELGDSALYLCASSLAGGGPQYEQFFGPGTRLTVL.

CDR3 coding DNA: TGCGCCAGCGGCGTCAGGCCCCCGGGACAGGGGGCGACCGGGGAGCTGTTTTTT. This sequence encodes CASGVRPPGQGATGELFF. The J gene is TRBJ2-2, the V gene TRBV5-1; TRBD1 aligns across 12 bases. The V and J ends lost 7 bases and 5 bases, in that order; junction bases with no gene match: 15. Looked up from germline, CDR1 is SGHRS and CDR2 is YFSETQ. The CDR3 extends over 18 amino acids.

This clone has just one count. The DNA of the CDR3 is TGCGCCAGCAGCTTGGCCCCACAGGATACGAGTCAGCCCCAGCATTTT. It specifies CASSLAPQDTSQPQHF. J is TRBJ1-5 and V is TRBV5-1; D might be TRBD1 (5 bases). Germline assignment: CDR1 SGHRS and CDR2 YFSETQ. The CDR3 runs 16 residues. V gave up 0 bases and J gave up 6 bases, with 16 bases separating them.

This sequence joins TRBV5-1 and TRBJ2-3; TRBD1 aligns across 8 bases. The V gene's germline CDR1 is SGHRS and CDR2 YFSETQ. The ends lost 3 bases at V and 0 bases at J; junction bases unmatched: 9. CDR3 size: 17 residues. The CDR3 DNA reads TGCGCCAGCAGCTGGGCCGACAGGGGACCTAGCACAGATACGCAGTATTTT. Translating it yields CASSWADRGPSTDTQYF.